Listed below are T cell receptor beta chains from one sample, sequenced in a study of T cell responses to AZD1222 COVID-19 vaccine. TCRdb's copy holds only in-frame clones and misses some; the assay was immunoSEQ multiplex PCR. The sample yields 90,000 to 150,000 clones, 70% to 90% seen once. This specimen was peripheral blood, taken on day 0 of AZD1222 vaccination. These receptors were taken from an adult in good health. Both conserved end residues are part of each CDR3.

v_call | cdr3_aa
TRBV6-1 | CASSELGTQGTEAFF
TRBV6-5 | CASSPTSRQWRPQHF
TRBV13 | CASSLGGSSYNSPLHF
TRBV19 | CASSWGQNYGYTF
TRBV7-9 | CASSLSPPAGYF
TRBV20-1 | CSAREVDTQYF
TRBV2 | CASSPRTYGYTF
TRBV28 | CASSLLGPGLGELFF
TRBV29-1 | CSVEEYNEQFF
TRBV19 | CASSRNGGSYGYTF
TRBV2 | CASSGSNQPQHF
TRBV27 | CASSLSGASAEKLFF
TRBV6-5 | CASNPRGEGLQYF
TRBV10-2 | CASSGTNRGATEAFF
TRBV7-6 | CASSSAGRTNSPLHF
TRBV5-1 | CASSVPHSSGANVLTF
TRBV28 | CASFDSNQPQHF
TRBV7-8 | CASSLEGGADAPGKLFF
TRBV10-1 | CASRAREGPDNEQFF
TRBV11-2 | CASSLIGRGLDGELFF
TRBV24-1 | CATSDTSRAFF
TRBV3-1/TRBV3-2 | CASSPTSGRGEQYF